This entry is about one T cell receptor (beta chain). This sample was taken from a study of cytomegalovirus exposure and HLA in healthy donors. Assay used: immunoSEQ multiplex PCR; TCRdb lists only in-frame clones, some missing. The table includes 71,000 or so clones, roughly 94% detected once. Trimming took 9 bases from V and 0 from J; bases not matched to a gene: 18. The germline gives CDR1 MNHEY, CDR2 SMNVEV (reference sequence). CDR3 length equals 19 residues. The chain has TRBV27 and TRBJ2-3, with 10 bases identical to TRBD2. The source of this sequence is a woman younger than 35 in good health and CMV-seronegative. Material: PBMCs. The CDR3 loop reads CASRPRASGGETSTDTQYF. CDR3 nucleotide sequence: TGTGCCAGTCGACCTCGGGCGAGCGGGGGGGAAACTAGCACAGATACGCAGTATTTT.